The 21 T cell receptor beta chains reported below all come from one sample, sequenced in a study of T cells in Graves' hyperthyroidism and ophthalmopathy. TCR beta CDR3 regions were amplified from RNA transcripts. The primer set for the first-round RT-PCR of the TCR CDR3 was HTBI. TCRdb re-analysed the multiplex PCR reads in MiXCR, keeping a single row per CDR3 protein. The data hold a few hundred thousand distinct CDR3 sequences, with 13% to 15% observed a single time. The sample was blood. Every receptor here comes from a woman aged 40 to 50 with Graves' hyperthyroidism.

This clonotype was seen at least ten times. The CDR3 coding sequence is TGTGCCTGGGGGGTATCCTCCTTGTTGGATACGCAGTATTTT. It codes for CAWGVSSLLDTQYF. The chain has TRBV30 and TRBJ2-3, with D unresolved. The germline V gene has CDR1 GTSNPN and CDR2 SVGIG (reference sequence). The CDR3 sequence is 14 residues long. The ends were cut back, 5 bases at V and 6 bases at J, with 18 bases in the middle. The full variable domain, rest sourced from reference TRBV30 and TRBJ2-3, is SQTIHQWPATLVQPVGSPLSLECTVEGTSNPNLYWYRQAAGRGLQLLFYSVGIGQISSEVPQNLSASRPQDRQFILSSKKLLLSDSGFYLCAWGVSSLLDTQYFGPGTRLTVL.

This clonotype was observed at least ten times. V usage is TRBV28 and J usage is TRBJ1-1, with TRBD1 matching over 12 bases. Looked up from germline, CDR1 is MDHEN and CDR2 is SYDVKM. CDR3 size: 16 residues. V shed 7 bases and J 5 bases; nucleotides not matched to a gene: 11. CDR3 in DNA: TGTGCCAGCATTACCCGGGACAGGGGGCGAGGTACTGAAGCTTTCTTT. As protein: CASITRDRGRGTEAFF.

This clonotype was seen a few times. CDR3: CASSAVTSGEQFF. CDR3 DNA sequence: TGTGCCAGCAGCGCAGTGACTAGCGGGGAGCAGTTCTTC. V and J are TRBV9 and TRBJ2-1; 10 positions match TRBD2. V was pared by 3 bases and J by 10 bases, with 4 bases of the junction left unmatched. This CDR3 region has 13 residues. Germline CDR1 is SGDLS and CDR2 is YYNGEE.

The V and J genes are TRBV5-1 and TRBJ2-3; 8 positions agree with TRBD1. The CDR3 is 15 residues long. Germline CDR1 reads SGHRS; CDR2 reads YFSETQ. V shed 2 bases, J shed 3 bases, and the junction held 5 bases outside the gene matches. The CDR3 DNA is TGCGCCAGCAGCTTCGAGGGACAGGAGACAGATACGCAGTATTTT. Protein: CASSFEGQETDTQYF.

The J gene is TRBJ1-4, the V gene TRBV5-8; tentatively, D is TRBD1 (5 bases). Germline V gene data show CDR1 as SGHTS and CDR2 as YDEGEE. The CDR3 loop spans 14 amino acids. V shed 1 base and J shed 8 bases, with 12 bases lying between them. The CDR3 region is CASSLRWDGEKLFF. DNA for the CDR3: TGTGCCAGCAGCTTGAGGTGGGACGGCGAAAAACTGTTTTTT.

As concerns this clonotype: A much larger clone differs from this one at a single base, so this may be a read error. The chain carries TRBV20-1 and TRBJ2-3, with a possible D match to TRBD2 (6 bases). This CDR3 contains 17 residues. The V gene's germline CDR1 is DFQATT and CDR2 SNEGSKA (reference sequence). V lost 1 base and J 6 bases, leaving 23 bases between the germline ends. This CDR3 is CSARGASLELAWDTQYF. CDR3 DNA sequence: TGCAGTGCTAGAGGCGCATCACTAGAACTAGCTTGGGATACGCAGTATTTT.

The V gene is TRBV6-2 or TRBV6-3, the J gene TRBJ2-7; D might be TRBD1 (6 bases). CDR3 length: 14 amino acids. Germline lookup yields CDR1 MNHEY and CDR2 SVGEGT. With 2 bases removed from V and 2 bases from J, the gap between germline ends came to 10 bases. CDR3 protein: CASSYEAGAYEQYF. CDR3 nucleotide sequence: TGTGCCAGCAGTTACGAGGCAGGGGCCTACGAGCAGTACTTC.

This clonotype was recorded many times. This chain connects TRBV20-1 to TRBJ2-7, with 7 bases matching TRBD2. Unmatched junction bases numbered 10, after V lost 0 bases and J lost 5 bases. The CDR3 has 15 amino acids. Germline assignment: CDR1 DFQATT and CDR2 SNEGSKA (reference sequence). CDR3 in amino acids: CSARDRVGGRDEQYF. The CDR3 nucleotides read TGCAGTGCTAGAGACAGGGTTGGGGGGAGGGACGAGCAGTACTTC.

The CDR3 sequence is CASTAGLNTEAFF. Here the CDR3 DNA reads TGCGCCAGCACCGCGGGATTGAACACTGAAGCTTTCTTT. The chain couples TRBV5-1 to TRBJ1-1, with D unresolved. V lost 6 bases to trimming and J lost 0 bases, with 9 bases between them. Germline V lookup: CDR1 SGHRS, CDR2 YFSETQ. This CDR3 region has 13 residues.

Of note for this clonotype: This may be a read error, as it is one base from a much larger clone. The CDR3 DNA reads TGCGCCAGCAGCTTGGCCCTAGCGGGGTACAATGAGCAGTACTTC. Translating it yields CASSLALAGYNEQYF. This rearrangement joins TRBV5-1 to TRBJ2-1; TRBD2 matches at 9 bases. Matching the DNA end better, TRBJ2-7 makes the J call doubtful. Germline V gives CDR1 SGHRS, CDR2 YFSETQ. CDR3 size: 15 residues.

This clonotype was counted at least ten times. The CDR3 here is CASSQQPNTEAFF. The CDR3 coding sequence is TGCGCCAGCAGCCAACAACCGAACACTGAAGCTTTCTTT. The V gene is TRBV5-1, the J gene TRBJ1-1, with D hard to call. With 4 bases removed from V and 1 base from J, the gap between germline ends came to 8 bases. CDR1 and CDR2 (germline): SGHRS, YFSETQ. The length of the CDR3 is 13 residues.

DNA of the CDR3: TGTGCCAGCAGCTCGGGGACGCCAGGAAACACCATATATTTT. This translates into CASSSGTPGNTIYF. This chain links TRBV7-8 with TRBJ1-3; possibly TRBD1 for D (5 bases). Trimming pared 4 bases from V and 4 bases from J, leaving 11 bases between. This CDR3 has 14 amino acids. The germline V gene encodes CDR1 SGHVS and CDR2 FQNEAQ.

This clonotype was seen repeatedly, ten times or more. J is TRBJ2-3 and V is TRBV5-1; TRBD2 agrees at 8 bases. CDR1 and CDR2 (germline): SGHRS, YFSETQ. The CDR3 runs 14 residues. V was clipped by 6 bases and J by 0 bases; unmatched bases: 3. CDR3: CASMVAGSTDTQYF. The CDR3 coding sequence is TGCGCCAGCATGGTAGCGGGAAGCACAGATACGCAGTATTTT.

The table lists this clonotype with many counts. This chain connects TRBV6-4 to TRBJ2-2; D unclear. Germline V gene lookup returns CDR1 MRHNA and CDR2 SNTAGT. The CDR3 is 19 residues long. Trimming removed 1 base at V and 2 bases at J, with 20 bases between. The CDR3: CASSDYGYPAALNTGELFF. CDR3 sequence (DNA): TGTGCCAGCAGTGACTATGGCTACCCAGCCGCCTTAAACACCGGGGAGCTGTTTTTT.

This clonotype was recorded at least ten times. This chain joins TRBV7-2 and TRBJ2-1, with D maybe TRBD2 (6 bases). The germline V and J ends were trimmed by 2 bases and 7 bases, with 12 bases remaining between them. CDR1 and CDR2 (germline): SGHTA, FQGNSA. This CDR3 has 14 amino acids. The DNA of the CDR3 is TGTGCCAGCAGCTTAATCGGGACTGCTAATGAGCAGTTCTTC. Translated, it gives CASSLIGTANEQFF.

The gene calls are TRBV6-1 and TRBJ2-2; D is perhaps TRBD2 (6 bases). CDR1 and CDR2 from the germline V gene are MNHNS and SASEGT. Trimming removed 0 bases from V and 3 bases from J, with 11 bases in between. CDR3 length: 16 amino acids. CDR3 in DNA: TGTGCCAGCAGTGAAGCAGGCGGGACTTACACCGGGGAGCTGTTTTTT. This gives the protein CASSEAGGTYTGELFF.

Details on this clonotype: The junction departs from the called germline gene at one end, perhaps through a read error. V is TRBV7-9 and J is TRBJ2-7; tentative D call: TRBD2 (7 bases). This CDR3 spans 15 amino acids. Germline CDR1 SEHNR, CDR2 FQNEAQ (reference sequence). The CDR3: CVSSLGGGLGYEQYF. The CDR3 DNA reads TGTGTCAGCAGCTTAGGCGGGGGCCTGGGCTACGAGCAGTACTTC.

At least ten counts were recorded for this clonotype. The chain employs TRBV10-3 and TRBJ2-3; 13 nucleotides match TRBD2. Germline CDR1 is ENHRY and CDR2 is SYGVKD. The CDR3 runs to 18 residues. V shed 0 bases and J 2 bases; nucleotides not matched to a gene: 5. The CDR3: CAISESKGLAGTTDTQYF. In DNA, the CDR3 is TGTGCCATCAGTGAGTCGAAGGGACTAGCGGGAACCACAGATACGCAGTATTTT.

The V gene is TRBV7-2, the J gene TRBJ1-2; D unresolved. Deletions cut 4 bases from V and 2 bases from J, with 11 bases between. Germline CDR1 reads SGHTA; CDR2 reads FQGNSA. This CDR3 is 14 amino acids long. This chain's CDR3 is CASSSGEQNYGYTF. In nucleotides, the CDR3 is TGTGCCAGCAGCTCGGGTGAACAAAACTATGGCTACACCTTC.

This clonotype was counted a few times. The genes are TRBV4-2 and TRBJ1-6; D is undetermined. Germline values: CDR1 LGHNA, CDR2 YNFKEQ. The CDR3 runs 16 residues. Trimming shortened V by 0 bases and J by 2 bases, and 8 bases separated the two germline ends. The DNA for the CDR3 is TGTGCCAGCAGCCAAGATTCAACAGCCTATAATTCACCCCTCCACTTT. Residues: CASSQDSTAYNSPLHF.

This clonotype has only a few counts. The rearrangement joins TRBV5-6 to TRBJ2-3; 8 bases align to TRBD1. Losses at the gene ends were 1 base for V and 4 bases for J; bases not matched to a gene: 5. Germline CDR1 and CDR2: SGHDT and YYEEEE. The CDR3 covers 15 residues. The chain's CDR3 is CASSLQGAIADTQYF. CDR3 nucleotides: TGTGCCAGCAGCTTGCAGGGGGCGATCGCAGATACGCAGTATTTT.